This TCR beta chain was recovered during a study of control samples from healthy donors and cancer patients. Some clones are missing from TCRdb's copy, which holds only in-frame ones; the method was immunoSEQ multiplex PCR. Of 150,000 to 160,000 clones listed, 94% are singletons. The CDR3 extends over 17 amino acids. V gave up 1 base and J gave up 2 bases, with 17 bases separating them. Germline assignment: CDR1 SGHVS and CDR2 FQNEAQ. This receptor was obtained from a man aged 35-49 years in good health. The sequencing sample was made of blood. V is TRBV7-8 and J is TRBJ2-5; D is unclear. This chain's CDR3 is CASSLEWADLGQETQYF. CDR3 nucleotides: TGTGCCAGCAGCTTAGAGTGGGCTGACCTTGGGCAAGAGACCCAGTACTTC.